This entry features one T cell receptor (beta chain) sequence. Using immunoSEQ multiplex PCR, the repertoire was profiled, and TCRdb retains in-frame clones only, with some absent. The sample consists of hundreds of thousands of clones, about 84% of them appearing once. The sample belongs to a study of blood T cell repertoires in COVID-19. V shed 3 bases, J shed 6 bases, and the junction held 6 bases outside the gene matches. The CDR3 loop spans 15 amino acids. Per the germline V gene, CDR1 is SGHAT and CDR2 is FQDESV (reference sequence). The TCR was taken from a woman in her thirties or forties with acute COVID-19. The V gene is TRBV11-1, the J gene TRBJ1-4, with 8 bases matching TRBD1. The sequencing sample was made of PBMCs or T cells enriched from blood (not recorded which). CDR3 in DNA: TGTGCCAGCAGCTTGGGGCCGGGACAGGATGAAAAACTGTTTTTT. Translated: CASSLGPGQDEKLFF.